Below are 29 T cell receptor beta chains sequenced from a single sample in a study of blood T cell repertoires in COVID-19. Method: immunoSEQ multiplex PCR; TCRdb's copy keeps in-frame clones and lacks some. The profile shows 70,000 or so clones, approximately 85% of them singletons. Sample: peripheral blood. The receptors here all came from a woman of 80 years or more with active or convalescent COVID-19.

CDR3 protein: CASSLGAIHSTDTQYF. The DNA for the CDR3 is TGTGCCAGCAGCTTAGGAGCTATCCATAGCACAGATACGCAGTATTTT. The chain couples TRBV7-2 to TRBJ2-3; D uncertain. CDR1 and CDR2 (germline): SGHTA, FQGNSA. Trimming stripped 1 base from V and 0 bases from J, with 11 bases between. The CDR3 has 16 residues.

This clone was detected once. Within the sample, other DNA sequences also encode this same CDR3. The chain joins TRBV12-3 or TRBV12-4 to TRBJ1-3, with no clear D. The CDR3 runs 13 residues. Trimming removed 7 bases at V and 4 bases at J, with 11 bases between. The CDR3 DNA is TGTGCCAGCACCCGCCAAGCAGGAAACACCATATATTTT. This translates into CASTRQAGNTIYF.

This clone has more than one count but fewer than ten. The chain carries TRBV6-6 and TRBJ2-7, with D perhaps TRBD1 (6 bases). The V end was cut by 5 bases, the J end by 4 bases, with 12 bases between. The CDR3 consists of 13 residues. Germline V gives CDR1 MNHNY, CDR2 SVGAGI (reference sequence). The CDR3 here is CASSIQGSYEQYF. The CDR3 DNA sequence: TGTGCCAGCAGTATTCAGGGGTCGTACGAGCAGTACTTC.

The V call is TRBV19, the J call TRBJ2-3; a possible D gene is TRBD1 (7 bases). The CDR3 is 15 residues long. Germline V gives CDR1 LNHDA, CDR2 SQIVND (reference sequence). Trimming pared 3 bases from V and 5 bases from J, leaving 15 bases between. CDR3 DNA: TGTGCCAGTAGTATGGACAGGCGGGACGGAGATACGCAGTATTTT. It translates to CASSMDRRDGDTQYF.

This chain connects TRBV27 to TRBJ2-1, with 9 nucleotides matching TRBD2. Germline CDR1 reads MNHEY; CDR2 reads SMNVEV (reference sequence). The V gene end was trimmed by 2 bases and the J gene end by 0 bases; junction bases not matched to a gene: 2. This CDR3 has 16 residues. In nucleotides, the CDR3 is TGTGCCAGCAGTTTAAGCGGGGGGAGCTCCTACAATGAGCAGTTCTTC. Translation gives CASSLSGGSSYNEQFF.

The gene calls are TRBV27 and TRBJ1-2; possible D gene TRBD1, 6 bases. This CDR3 is 15 amino acids long. Germline loops: CDR1 MNHEY, CDR2 SMNVEV (reference sequence). The V end was cut by 5 bases, the J end by 2 bases, with 15 bases between. CDR3 sequence (DNA): TGTGCCAGCAGTCCGGGACACCCTGGGAACTATGGCTACACCTTC. Translating gives CASSPGHPGNYGYTF.

This chain joins TRBV7-8 and TRBJ2-5; no definite D call. V was pared by 0 bases and J by 5 bases, with 13 bases between. This CDR3 has 15 amino acids. Germline V gives CDR1 SGHVS, CDR2 FQNEAQ. The CDR3 here is CASSLAEQAWETQYF. CDR3 nucleotides: TGTGCCAGCAGCTTAGCGGAGCAAGCCTGGGAGACCCAGTACTTC. The full variable domain, in which reference TRBV7-8 and TRBJ2-5 provide the parts outside the CDR3, is GAGVSQSPRYKVAKRGQDVALRCDPISGHVSLFWYQQALGQGPEFLTYFQNEAQLDKSGLPSDRFFAERPEGSVSTLKIQRTQQEDSAVYLCASSLAEQAWETQYFGPGTRLLVL.

The chain uses TRBV2 and TRBJ1-2; 7 bases map to TRBD1. The germline CDR1 and CDR2 sequences are SNHLY and FYNNEI. V shed 6 bases and J 0 bases; nucleotides not matched to a gene: 7. The CDR3 covers 15 residues. As DNA, the CDR3 is TGTGCCAGCAGGCGGACAGGTCCTACTAACTATGGCTACACCTTC. It codes for CASRRTGPTNYGYTF.

A few counts support this clone. The V gene is TRBV25-1, the J gene TRBJ2-2, with 13 nucleotides matching TRBD2. The CDR3 length is 18 residues. Germline assignment: CDR1 MGHDK and CDR2 SYGVNS. Trimming cost V 8 bases and J 1 base; bases outside gene matches: 10. CDR3 region: CASSPGTSGARNTGELFF. Written as DNA, the CDR3 is TGTGCCAGCTCCCCCGGGACTAGCGGGGCCAGGAACACCGGGGAGCTGTTTTTT.

The V call is TRBV11-3, the J call TRBJ2-2, with D unresolved. CDR1 is SGHNT, CDR2 YENEEA, per germline. The CDR3 is made up of 16 amino acids. Trimming pared 5 bases from V and 4 bases from J, leaving 17 bases between. CDR3 amino acids: CASSPAVGHRTGELFF. The CDR3 DNA sequence: TGTGCCAGCAGCCCCGCTGTCGGTCACCGCACCGGGGAGCTGTTTTTT.

This chain uses TRBV7-2 with TRBJ2-1, with TRBD1 matching over 8 bases. Germline loops: CDR1 SGHTA, CDR2 FQGNSA. CDR3 length: 13 residues. V lost 6 bases to trimming and J lost 6 bases; unmatched junction nucleotides: 4. The CDR3 region is CASRSTGGNEQFF. CDR3 DNA: TGTGCCAGCAGATCTACAGGGGGCAATGAGCAGTTCTTC.

The gene calls are TRBV11-2 and TRBJ1-2, with TRBD1 as a possible D gene (5 bases). Germline V gives CDR1 SGHAT, CDR2 FQNNGV. Trimming left V 6 bases short and J 7 bases short, with 9 bases between. This CDR3 is 11 amino acids long. CDR3 coding DNA: TGTGCCAGCAGGCGGGACTCTGGCTACACCTTC. Protein product: CASRRDSGYTF.

CDR3 residues: CASSSGTGGDQPQHF. CDR3 nucleotides: TGTGCCAGCAGTTCCGGGACAGGGGGGGATCAGCCCCAGCATTTT. The rearrangement uses TRBV27 and TRBJ1-5; 11 nucleotides align to TRBD1. V gave up 4 bases and J gave up 5 bases; unmatched junction bases: 4. This CDR3 contains 15 residues. Germline V gives CDR1 MNHEY, CDR2 SMNVEV (reference sequence).

The V gene is TRBV7-9, the J gene TRBJ2-7; unclear D gene. The CDR3 is 14 amino acids. Germline V gene data show CDR1 as SEHNR and CDR2 as FQNEAQ (reference sequence). Deletions cut 2 bases from V and 6 bases from J, with 14 bases between. CDR3 in DNA: TGTGCCAGCAGCTTAAGAGGCGACCCTTCCGAGCAGTACTTC. It yields the protein CASSLRGDPSEQYF.

The chain couples TRBV19 to TRBJ1-4; 8 bases are a match to TRBD1. V lost 6 bases, J lost 4 bases, and 16 bases stayed unmatched. The CDR3 has 18 residues. Germline values: CDR1 LNHDA, CDR2 SQIVND (reference sequence). This chain's CDR3 is CASSPRDRRPLGNEKLFF. CDR3 in DNA: TGTGCCAGTAGCCCCCGGGACAGGAGACCCCTGGGTAATGAAAAACTGTTTTTT.

This clone is a singleton in its sample. The V gene is TRBV7-9, the J gene TRBJ1-2; 8 positions match TRBD1. Germline values: CDR1 SEHNR, CDR2 FQNEAQ (reference sequence). J gave up 4 bases and V 2 bases, and 0 bases lay outside the gene matches. The CDR3 loop spans 13 amino acids. The chain's CDR3 is CASSLQGAYGYTF. The CDR3 DNA is TGTGCCAGCAGCTTACAGGGGGCCTATGGCTACACCTTC.

Written as DNA, the CDR3 is TGTGCAAGTCGCTTACCACGGACAGATAACTTCCTTGTCGATGGCTACACCTTC. Amino acid sequence: CASRLPRTDNFLVDGYTF. The chain joins TRBV12-2 to TRBJ1-2; the table gives TRBD1 as D, unverified against the DNA. TRBV12-2 is recorded as a pseudogene. The CDR3 is 18 amino acids.

The CDR3 protein is CASSVGTVQETQYF. DNA for the CDR3: TGTGCTAGTTCAGTCGGGACAGTCCAAGAGACCCAGTACTTC. This chain uses TRBV7-7 with TRBJ2-5, with TRBD1 matching over 7 bases. This CDR3 is built from 14 residues. Germline-derived CDR1 and CDR2 are SSHAT and FNYEAQ (reference sequence).

This chain connects TRBV4-1 to TRBJ2-6, with no clear D. This CDR3 spans 16 amino acids. V was clipped by 4 bases and J by 0 bases, with 10 bases between them. Germline V lookup: CDR1 MGHRA, CDR2 YSYEKL. CDR3: CASSRAEFSGANVLTF. The CDR3 coding sequence is TGCGCCAGCAGCCGGGCTGAGTTCTCTGGGGCCAACGTCCTGACTTTC.

The chain employs TRBV19 and TRBJ1-5; 11 nucleotides agree with TRBD1. The CDR3 loop spans 16 amino acids. The germline V gene encodes CDR1 LNHDA and CDR2 SQIVND (reference sequence). Germline trimming cut 2 bases from V and 4 bases from J; bases unmatched to any gene: 4. CDR3 sequence reads: CASSITRDRGNQPQHF. CDR3 sequence (DNA): TGTGCCAGTAGTATAACTAGGGACAGGGGGAATCAGCCCCAGCATTTT.

The chain is built from TRBV10-3 and TRBJ2-3; 7 nucleotides align to TRBD2. Germline assignment: CDR1 ENHRY and CDR2 SYGVKD. The CDR3 loop spans 16 amino acids. V was clipped by 0 bases and J by 1 base; unmatched bases: 4. As DNA, the CDR3 is TGTGCCATCAGTGAGTCTACACGGGGGGGCACAGATACGCAGTATTTT. Protein: CAISESTRGGTDTQYF.

J is TRBJ1-6 and V is TRBV7-3; TRBD1 matches at 7 bases. V gave up 5 bases and J gave up 4 bases; unmatched junction bases: 5. The germline gives CDR1 SGHTA, CDR2 FQGTGA. There are 15 residues in the CDR3. The CDR3 spells CASSSTGAYNSPLHF. In DNA form, the CDR3 reads TGTGCCAGCAGCAGCACAGGGGCTTATAATTCACCCCTCCACTTT.

The CDR3 bases are TGTGCCAGCAGCGCAGACTCAAACAGGGTATCCTATGGCTACACCTTC. This codes for CASSADSNRVSYGYTF. This chain connects TRBV9 to TRBJ1-2; the D gene is possibly TRBD1 (6 bases). CDR1 SGDLS and CDR2 YYNGEE come from the germline V gene. The CDR3 consists of 16 residues. V was pared by 3 bases and J by 4 bases, with 19 bases between.

This chain joins TRBV3-1 (or the pseudogene TRBV3-2) and TRBJ1-2, with a weak D call TRBD1 (5 bases). This CDR3 is built from 14 residues. V lost 1 base and J 4 bases, leaving 10 bases between the germline ends. The germline CDR1 and CDR2 sequences are LGHDT and YNNKEL (reference sequence). The CDR3 is CASSQGHQGYGYTF. CDR3 coding DNA: TGTGCCAGCAGCCAAGGACACCAGGGCTATGGCTACACCTTC.

The chain employs TRBV4-1 and TRBJ1-4; D uncertain. CDR1 and CDR2 from the germline V gene are MGHRA and YSYEKL. The V end lost 3 bases, the J end lost 8 bases, and 10 bases lay between the germline ends. The CDR3 sequence is 13 residues long. CDR3: CASSQYWREKLFF. CDR3 coding DNA: TGCGCCAGCAGCCAGTATTGGAGAGAAAAACTGTTTTTT.

The rearrangement links TRBV30 to TRBJ1-1; possible D gene TRBD1, 5 bases. CDR1 and CDR2 (germline): GTSNPN, SVGIG (reference sequence). This CDR3 is built from 13 residues. Trimming pared 2 bases from V and 7 bases from J, leaving 14 bases between. The chain's CDR3 is CAWSRSTGVEAFF. Written as DNA, the CDR3 is TGTGCCTGGAGTCGCTCAACAGGAGTTGAAGCTTTCTTT.

The chain carries TRBV19 and TRBJ2-3, with 10 bases aligning to TRBD2. This CDR3 has 16 amino acids. Germline V gives CDR1 LNHDA, CDR2 SQIVND (reference sequence). Trimming cost V 5 bases and J 1 base; bases outside gene matches: 6. CDR3 sequence reads: CASSSGTSGGTDTQYF. CDR3 nucleotide sequence: TGTGCCAGTAGTTCGGGAACTAGCGGGGGCACAGATACGCAGTATTTT.

V and J are TRBV9 and TRBJ1-2; the D gene is possibly TRBD1 (5 bases). CDR3 length: 15 residues. Deletions cut 0 bases from V and 4 bases from J, with 13 bases between. CDR1 SGDLS and CDR2 YYNGEE come from the germline V gene. In DNA, the CDR3 is TGTGCCAGCAGCGTAGGGGGGTTGGGAGGCTATGGCTACACCTTC. Its protein is CASSVGGLGGYGYTF.

The rearrangement links TRBV6-5 to TRBJ2-5; unclear D gene. The CDR3 has 12 amino acids. The V gene's germline CDR1 is MNHEY and CDR2 SVGAGI. V was trimmed by 3 bases and J by 4 bases, leaving 6 bases between them. CDR3 DNA: TGTGCCAGCAGTTATTACGGAGAGACCCAGTACTTC. Translation gives CASSYYGETQYF.